This T cell receptor (beta chain) derives from a study of blood T cell repertoires in COVID-19. Turning to the study itself: Samples came from the United States, Italy and Spain, spanning acute and convalescent COVID-19. PBMCs, B-cell-depleted T cells, or T cells provided the cDNA or gDNA that made up the material.

The Seattle patients joined while their infection was active and were tracked longitudinally afterward. Authors' data handling: Amplification with reference gene primers provided the estimates of nucleated cell counts. The table came from immunoSEQ multiplex PCR; TCRdb's copy has only in-frame clones and leaves some out. The DNA gave D and trimming, while V, J and clone size come from that table. The sample contains hundreds of thousands of clones, more than 70% of which appear only once. The clonotype originates from a woman aged 30 to 39 with COVID-19, enrolled during active disease. Sequenced sample: peripheral blood.

The CDR3 sequence: CASSLGTIYEQYF. The CDR3 DNA reads TGTGCCAGCAGCTTGGGCACAATCTACGAGCAGTACTTC. The chain is built from TRBV5-6 and TRBJ2-7, with unresolved D. Germline CDR1 and CDR2: SGHDT and YYEEEE. The CDR3 spans 13 residues. Trimming took off 0 bases at V and 3 bases at J, with 7 bases between the two ends.